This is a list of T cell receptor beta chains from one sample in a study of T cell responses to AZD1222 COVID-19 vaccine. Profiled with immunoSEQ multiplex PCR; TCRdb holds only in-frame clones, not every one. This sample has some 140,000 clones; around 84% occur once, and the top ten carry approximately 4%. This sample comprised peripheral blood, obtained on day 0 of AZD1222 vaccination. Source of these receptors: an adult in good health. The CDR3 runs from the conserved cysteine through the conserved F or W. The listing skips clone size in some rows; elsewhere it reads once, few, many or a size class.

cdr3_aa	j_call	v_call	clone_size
CASSLSFGANQPQHF	TRBJ1-5	TRBV28	-
CASSLELGLDYTF	TRBJ1-2	TRBV5-1	-
CSVEGPGRGYTF	TRBJ1-2	TRBV29-1	-
CAISDISPGLALIGLYEQYF	TRBJ2-7	TRBV10-3	-
CASSQGGQARGYTF	TRBJ1-2	TRBV19	few
CASSLAWGGNSPLHF	TRBJ1-6	TRBV5-6	once
CASNEGAANGYTF	TRBJ1-2	TRBV19	-
CASSPQGSANQPQHF	TRBJ1-5	TRBV18	-
CASSEVPAGGSEQYF	TRBJ2-7	TRBV6-1	-
CASSQGLAGLTQYF	TRBJ2-3	TRBV3-1/TRBV3-2	-
CAAIAGASNEQFF	TRBJ2-1	TRBV7-9	-
CASSLGTAARAEAFF	TRBJ1-1	TRBV5-1	-
CASSSDGRPTDTQYF	TRBJ2-3	TRBV5-1	once